This T cell receptor beta chain was captured in a study of post-analysis software for immune sequencing data. Across the whole study: Relapsing-remitting, secondary progressive and progressive-relapsing forms of multiple sclerosis all featured among disease courses.

Concerning this clonotype itself: Antigen: not known.

The study, taken as a whole, reports: Analysis by F measure revealed that same-batch samples clustered strongly together. There was significantly lower normalized Chao1 diversity in multiple sclerosis patients than in controls.

Incorporated into the TCR beta cDNA libraries were unique molecular identifiers, which served to reduce PCR and sequencing biases. T cells numbering about 0.95 to 10 million gave rise to around 460,000 cDNA molecules. MiXCR was run by TCRdb on the PCR reads, yielding one entry per CDR3 protein. The sample holds 750,000 to 950,000 distinct CDR3 sequences, 53% seen once. The sample comprised blood. The TCR originated in a girl under 18 with multiple sclerosis.

The CDR3 is CAIMAGGPDYGYTF. DNA for the CDR3: TGTGCCATCATGGCTGGAGGACCCGACTATGGCTACACCTTC. The chain uses TRBV10-3 and TRBJ1-2; D is undetermined. V was trimmed by 7 bases and J by 3 bases, leaving 15 bases between them. Looked up from germline, CDR1 is ENHRY and CDR2 is SYGVKD. The CDR3 consists of 14 residues.